This record covers a single T cell receptor (beta chain). The V gene lost 6 bases and the J gene lost 5 bases, with 19 bases spanning the gap. Germline V gene sequence: CDR1 SGHRS, CDR2 YFSETQ. There are 15 residues in the CDR3. This sample is part of a study of blood T cell repertoires in COVID-19. Assay: immunoSEQ multiplex PCR; the TCRdb copy retains only in-frame clones and omits some. Of about 400,000 clones listed, roughly nine tenths are singletons. What was sequenced was PBMCs or T cells enriched from blood (not recorded which). The origin of this receptor is a woman aged 25 to 39 who had recovered from COVID-19. The chain employs TRBV5-1 and TRBJ2-3; weak D call: TRBD1 (6 bases). DNA for the CDR3: TGCGCCAGCAAGGGGGACGCCTCATTTGGAGATACGCAGTATTTT. Encoded protein: CASKGDASFGDTQYF.